These 3 T cell receptor beta chains were all obtained from the same sample, sequenced in a study of CD8+ T cells in alopecia areata. The treatment is: oral pan-JAK inhibitor, 5-10 mg twice daily. Sequencing relied on a cDNA template that was reverse transcribed from extracted RNA. Data came from immunoSEQ multiplex PCR; TCRdb stores just in-frame clones and leaves some out. The sample yields approximately 180,000 clones, around 64% seen once. The sample was CD4+ T cells sorted from blood, taken at week 49, from a patient treated with tofacitinib. All receptors derive from a human donor with alopecia areata.

The chain recombines TRBV28 with TRBJ2-6; D is unresolved. Germline loops: CDR1 MDHEN, CDR2 SYDVKM. There are 14 residues in the CDR3. V lost 3 bases and J 1 base, leaving 4 bases between the germline ends. The DNA of the CDR3 is TGTGCCAGCAGTTTTAGGTCTGGGGCCAACGTCCTGACTTTC. This translates into CASSFRSGANVLTF.

The chain has TRBV18 and TRBJ2-3; 9 bases are a match to TRBD1. Losses at the gene ends were 4 bases for V and 5 bases for J; bases not matched to a gene: 7. CDR3 length: 15 amino acids. The V gene's germline CDR1 is KGHSH and CDR2 LQKENI. The DNA for the CDR3 is TGTGCCAGCTCACGGGGACAGGGAGTGATAGATACGCAGTATTTT. Encoded protein: CASSRGQGVIDTQYF.

This chain uses TRBV19 with TRBJ1-6; TRBD1 agrees at 8 bases. Germline assignment: CDR1 LNHDA and CDR2 SQIVND (reference sequence). This CDR3 spans 14 amino acids. Germline trimming cut 4 bases from V and 7 bases from J; bases unmatched to any gene: 3. As DNA, the CDR3 is TGTGCCAGTAGTACGACAGGGGACAATTCACCCCTCCACTTT. Protein sequence: CASSTTGDNSPLHF.